One sample yielded the 8 T cell receptor beta chains listed below, sequenced in a study of T cell responses to AZD1222 COVID-19 vaccine. Libraries were prepared by immunoSEQ multiplex PCR; TCRdb keeps only in-frame clonotypes and omits some of them. The table shows roughly 140,000 clones, with about 91% occurring only once. Specimen: peripheral blood, collected on day 0 of AZD1222 vaccination. The receptors stem from an adult in good health.

On this clone itself: The CDR3 carries no conserved terminal phenylalanine or tryptophan, so it likely arises from a read error. The DNA is left out, because the CDR3 cannot be placed on it with certainty; the CDR3 is given as TCRdb lists it. V gene TRBV1 combines with J gene TRBJ1-2; TRBD1 was called by the table and not checked on the DNA. TRBV1 is flagged as a pseudogene. The CDR3 adds up to 10 amino acids, both ends counted. This chain's CDR3 is CTSSQGETGR.

This clone was counted once. The V and J genes are TRBV10-2 and TRBJ2-7; no reliable D call. This CDR3 is 12 amino acids long. Looked up from germline, CDR1 is WSHSY and CDR2 is SAAADI. V gave up 0 bases and J gave up 5 bases, with 5 bases separating them. DNA for the CDR3: TGCGCCAGCAGTGAGTCCCCCCACGAGCAGTACTTC. The encoded protein is CASSESPHEQYF.

The chain carries TRBV24-1 and TRBJ2-1; no definite D call. This CDR3 region has 14 residues. CDR1 is KGHDR and CDR2 is SFDVKD in the germline V gene. Trimming pared 1 base from V and 11 bases from J, leaving 14 bases between. This CDR3 is CATSDFPRKTKQFF. The CDR3 DNA reads TGTGCCACCAGTGATTTCCCCCGCAAGACGAAGCAGTTCTTC.

The chain uses TRBV28 and TRBJ1-3; the D gene is possibly TRBD1 (5 bases). Germline loops: CDR1 MDHEN, CDR2 SYDVKM. Trimming removed 3 bases at V and 2 bases at J, with 11 bases between. The CDR3 is 15 residues long. CDR3 residues: CASSLVWGAGNTIYF. The CDR3 DNA reads as TGTGCCAGCAGTTTGGTTTGGGGGGCTGGAAACACCATATATTTT.

This sequence joins TRBV5-1 and TRBJ1-1; 7 bases map to TRBD1. The trim removed 4 bases at V and 8 bases at J, leaving 5 bases unmatched. The CDR3 consists of 12 residues. Germline loops: CDR1 SGHRS, CDR2 YFSETQ. CDR3 DNA: TGCGCCAGCAGCCCAGGACAGGAAGAAGCTTTCTTT. Residues: CASSPGQEEAFF. Combining the CDR3 with reference TRBV5-1 and TRBJ1-1 gives the whole variable domain KAGVTQTPRYLIKTRGQQVTLSCSPISGHRSVSWYQQTPGQGLQFLFEYFSETQRNKGNFPGRFSGRQFSNSRSEMNVSTLELGDSALYLCASSPGQEEAFFGQGTRLTVV.

The chain is built from TRBV30 and TRBJ1-4; the D gene is possibly TRBD1 (5 bases). Trimming pared 2 bases from V and 2 bases from J, leaving 12 bases between. CDR1 and CDR2 from the germline V gene are GTSNPN and SVGIG (reference sequence). The CDR3 length is 15 residues. CDR3 DNA: TGTGCCTGGAGTCGCTGGGGGGTCACTAATGAAAAACTGTTTTTT. Translating gives CAWSRWGVTNEKLFF.

J is TRBJ2-2 and V is TRBV19; D gene unclear. V was cut by 5 bases and J by 9 bases, with 13 bases left in between. Germline lookup yields CDR1 LNHDA and CDR2 SQIVND (reference sequence). The CDR3 consists of 13 residues. Here the CDR3 DNA reads TGTGCCAGTAGTCCTCTTCAAGTGAGGGAGCTGTTTTTT. This codes for CASSPLQVRELFF.

The chain uses TRBV28 and TRBJ1-6; D gene ambiguous. The V gene lost 1 base and the J gene lost 12 bases, with 7 bases spanning the gap. Germline-derived CDR1 and CDR2 are MDHEN and SYDVKM. The CDR3 spans 12 residues. DNA of the CDR3: TGTGCCAGCAGTTTATATGGATTACCCCTCCACTTT. Translating gives CASSLYGLPLHF.